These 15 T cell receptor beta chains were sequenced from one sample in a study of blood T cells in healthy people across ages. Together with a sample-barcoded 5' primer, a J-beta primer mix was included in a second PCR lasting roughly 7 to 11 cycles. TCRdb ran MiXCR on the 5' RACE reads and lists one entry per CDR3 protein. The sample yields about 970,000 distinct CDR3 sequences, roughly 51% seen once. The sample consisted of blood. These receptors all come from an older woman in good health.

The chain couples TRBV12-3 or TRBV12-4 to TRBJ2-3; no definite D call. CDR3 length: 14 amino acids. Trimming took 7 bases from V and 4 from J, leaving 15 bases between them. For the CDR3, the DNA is TGTGCCAGCACCACCGGTCAGGCACCAGATACGCAGTATTTT. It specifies CASTTGQAPDTQYF.

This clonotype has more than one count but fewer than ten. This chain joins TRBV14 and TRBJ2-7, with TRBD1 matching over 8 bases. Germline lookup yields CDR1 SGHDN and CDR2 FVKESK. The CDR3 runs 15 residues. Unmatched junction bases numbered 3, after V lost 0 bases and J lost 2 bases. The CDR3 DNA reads TGTGCCAGCAGCCAAGACTGGACAGGGACCTACGAGCAGTACTTC. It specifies CASSQDWTGTYEQYF.

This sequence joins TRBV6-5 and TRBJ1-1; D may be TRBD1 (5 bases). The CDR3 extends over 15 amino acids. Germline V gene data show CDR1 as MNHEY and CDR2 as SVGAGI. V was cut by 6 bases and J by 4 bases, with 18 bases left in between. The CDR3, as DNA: TGTGCCAGCAGCCCCCTCGGGGGAGGTGGCACTGAAGCTTTCTTT. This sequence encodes CASSPLGGGGTEAFF.

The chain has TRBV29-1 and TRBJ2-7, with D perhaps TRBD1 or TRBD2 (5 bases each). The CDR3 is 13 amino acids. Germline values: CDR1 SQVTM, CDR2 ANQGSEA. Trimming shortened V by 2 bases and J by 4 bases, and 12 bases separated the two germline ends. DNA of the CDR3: TGCAGCGTTGAACGGGGCGCAGGGTACGAGCAGTACTTC. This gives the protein CSVERGAGYEQYF.

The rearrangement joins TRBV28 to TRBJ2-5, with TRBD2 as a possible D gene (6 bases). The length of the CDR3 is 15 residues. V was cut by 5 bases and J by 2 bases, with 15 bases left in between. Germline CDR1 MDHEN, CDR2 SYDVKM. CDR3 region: CASSPGRRAQETQYF. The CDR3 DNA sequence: TGTGCCAGCAGTCCGGGGAGGCGGGCTCAAGAGACCCAGTACTTC. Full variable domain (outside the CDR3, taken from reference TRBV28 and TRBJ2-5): DVKVTQSSRYLVKRTGEKVFLECVQDMDHENMFWYRQDPGLGLRLIYFSYDVKMKEKGDIPEGYSVSREKKERFSLILESASTNQTSMYLCASSPGRRAQETQYFGPGTRLLVL.

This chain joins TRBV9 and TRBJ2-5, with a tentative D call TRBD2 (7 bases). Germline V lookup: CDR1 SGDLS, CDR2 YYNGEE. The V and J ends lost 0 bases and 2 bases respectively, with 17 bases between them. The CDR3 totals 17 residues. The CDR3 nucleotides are TGTGCCAGCAGCGTAGGGTATCGGGGGGCCGGGCAAGAGACCCAGTACTTC. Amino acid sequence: CASSVGYRGAGQETQYF.

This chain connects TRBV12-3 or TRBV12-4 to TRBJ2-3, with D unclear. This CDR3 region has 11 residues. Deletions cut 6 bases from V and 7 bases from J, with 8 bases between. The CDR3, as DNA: TGTGCCAGCAGCCCCACGCATACGCAGTATTTT. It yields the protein CASSPTHTQYF.

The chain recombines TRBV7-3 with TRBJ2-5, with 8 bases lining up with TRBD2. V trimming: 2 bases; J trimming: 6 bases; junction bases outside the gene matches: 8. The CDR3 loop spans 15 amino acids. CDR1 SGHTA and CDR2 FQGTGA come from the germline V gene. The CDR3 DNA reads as TGTGCCAGCAGCTTAGGCCGAGCGGGAGAAAAGACCCAGTACTTC. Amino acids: CASSLGRAGEKTQYF.

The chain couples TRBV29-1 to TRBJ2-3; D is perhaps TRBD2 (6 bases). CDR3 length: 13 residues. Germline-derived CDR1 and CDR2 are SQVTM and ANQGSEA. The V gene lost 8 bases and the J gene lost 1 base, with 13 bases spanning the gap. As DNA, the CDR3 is TGCAGCCACTCTTGGGAGGGCACAGATACGCAGTATTTT. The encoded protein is CSHSWEGTDTQYF.

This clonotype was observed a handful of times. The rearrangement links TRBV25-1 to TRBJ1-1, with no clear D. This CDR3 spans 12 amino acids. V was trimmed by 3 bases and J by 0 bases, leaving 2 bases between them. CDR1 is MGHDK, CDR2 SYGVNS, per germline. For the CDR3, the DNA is TGTGCCAGCAGTGAGTTGAACACTGAAGCTTTCTTT. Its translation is CASSELNTEAFF.

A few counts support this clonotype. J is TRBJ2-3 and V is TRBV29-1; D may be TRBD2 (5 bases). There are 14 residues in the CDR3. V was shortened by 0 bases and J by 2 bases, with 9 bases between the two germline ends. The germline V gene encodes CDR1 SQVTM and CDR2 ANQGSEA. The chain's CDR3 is CSVEDRGYTDTQYF. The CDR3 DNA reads TGCAGCGTTGAAGACCGGGGTTACACAGATACGCAGTATTTT.

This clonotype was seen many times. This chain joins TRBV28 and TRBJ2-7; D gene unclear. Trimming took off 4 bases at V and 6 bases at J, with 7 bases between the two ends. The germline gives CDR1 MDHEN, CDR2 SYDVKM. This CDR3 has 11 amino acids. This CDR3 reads CASSSSREQYF. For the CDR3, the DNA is TGTGCCAGCAGTTCCTCCCGCGAGCAGTACTTC.

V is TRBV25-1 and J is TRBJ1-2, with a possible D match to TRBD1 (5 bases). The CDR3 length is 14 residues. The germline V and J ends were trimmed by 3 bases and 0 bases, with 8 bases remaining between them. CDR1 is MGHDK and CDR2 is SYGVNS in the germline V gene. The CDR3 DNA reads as TGTGCCAGCAGTGACACAGGTGCTAACTATGGCTACACCTTC. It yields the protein CASSDTGANYGYTF.

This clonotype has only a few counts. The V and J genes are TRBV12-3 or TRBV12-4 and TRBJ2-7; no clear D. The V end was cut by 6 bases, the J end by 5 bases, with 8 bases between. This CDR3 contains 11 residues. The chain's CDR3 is CASRSLDEQYF. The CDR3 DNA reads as TGTGCCAGCAGGAGCTTGGACGAGCAGTACTTC.

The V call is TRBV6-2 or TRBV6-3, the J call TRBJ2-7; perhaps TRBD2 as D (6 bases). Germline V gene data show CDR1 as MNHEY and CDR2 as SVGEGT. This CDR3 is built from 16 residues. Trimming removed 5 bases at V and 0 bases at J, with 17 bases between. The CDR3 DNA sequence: TGTGCCAGCAGTCCGGACGGGAGAACCAGCTCCTACGAGCAGTACTTC. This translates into CASSPDGRTSSYEQYF.